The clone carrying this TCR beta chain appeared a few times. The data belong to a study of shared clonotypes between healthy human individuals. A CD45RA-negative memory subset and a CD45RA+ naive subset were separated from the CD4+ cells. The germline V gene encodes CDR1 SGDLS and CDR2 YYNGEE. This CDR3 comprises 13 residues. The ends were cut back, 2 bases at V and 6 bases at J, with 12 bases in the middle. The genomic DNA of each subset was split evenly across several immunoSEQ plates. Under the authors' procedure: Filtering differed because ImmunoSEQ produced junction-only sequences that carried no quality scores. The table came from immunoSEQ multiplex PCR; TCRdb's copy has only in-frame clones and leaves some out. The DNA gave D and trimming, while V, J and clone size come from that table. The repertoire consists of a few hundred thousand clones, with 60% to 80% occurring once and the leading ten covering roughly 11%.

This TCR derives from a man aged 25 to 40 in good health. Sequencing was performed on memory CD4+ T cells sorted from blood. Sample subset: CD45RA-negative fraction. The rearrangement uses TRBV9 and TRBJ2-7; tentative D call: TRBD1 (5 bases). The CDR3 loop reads CASSVAGQGEQYF. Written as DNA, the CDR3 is TGTGCCAGCAGCGTTGCAGGGCAAGGCGAGCAGTACTTC.